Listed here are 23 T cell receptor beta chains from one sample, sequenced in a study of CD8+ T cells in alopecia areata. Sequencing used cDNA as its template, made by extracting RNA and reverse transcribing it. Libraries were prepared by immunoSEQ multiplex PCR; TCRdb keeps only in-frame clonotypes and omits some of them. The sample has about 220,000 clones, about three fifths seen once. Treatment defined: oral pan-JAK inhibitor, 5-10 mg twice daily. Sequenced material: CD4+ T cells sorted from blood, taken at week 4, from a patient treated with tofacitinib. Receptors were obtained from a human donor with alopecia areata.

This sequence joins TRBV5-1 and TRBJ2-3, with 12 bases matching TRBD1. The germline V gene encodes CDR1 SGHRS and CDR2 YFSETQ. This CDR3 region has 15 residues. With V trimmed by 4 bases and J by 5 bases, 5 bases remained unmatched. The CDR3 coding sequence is TGCGCCAGCAGCCCAGGGACAGGGGGCCTAGATACGCAGTATTTT. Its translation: CASSPGTGGLDTQYF.

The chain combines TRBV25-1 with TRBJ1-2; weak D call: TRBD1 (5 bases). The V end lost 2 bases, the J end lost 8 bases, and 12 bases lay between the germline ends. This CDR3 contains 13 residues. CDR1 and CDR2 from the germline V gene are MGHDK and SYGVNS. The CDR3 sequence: CASSEAGTGGYTF. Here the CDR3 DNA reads TGTGCCAGCAGTGAAGCCGGGACCGGGGGCTACACCTTC.

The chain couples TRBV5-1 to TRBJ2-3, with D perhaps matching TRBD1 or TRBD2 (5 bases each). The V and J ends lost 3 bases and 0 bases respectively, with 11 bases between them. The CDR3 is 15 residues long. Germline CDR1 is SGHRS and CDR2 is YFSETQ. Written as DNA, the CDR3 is TGCGCCAGCAGCTGGGGACCCAAGAGCACAGATACGCAGTATTTT. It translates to CASSWGPKSTDTQYF. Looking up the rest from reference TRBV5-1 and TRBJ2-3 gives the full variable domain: KAGVTQTPRYLIKTRGQQVTLSCSPISGHRSVSWYQQTPGQGLQFLFEYFSETQRNKGNFPGRFSGRQFSNSRSEMNVSTLELGDSALYLCASSWGPKSTDTQYFGPGTRLTVL.

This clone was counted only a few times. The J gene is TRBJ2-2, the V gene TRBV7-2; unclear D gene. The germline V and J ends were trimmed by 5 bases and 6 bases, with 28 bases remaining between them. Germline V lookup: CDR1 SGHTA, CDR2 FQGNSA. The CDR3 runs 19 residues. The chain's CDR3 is CASSHPPVLTEGYAGELFF. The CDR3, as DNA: TGTGCCAGCAGCCATCCCCCCGTCCTTACCGAAGGATACGCCGGGGAGCTGTTTTTT.

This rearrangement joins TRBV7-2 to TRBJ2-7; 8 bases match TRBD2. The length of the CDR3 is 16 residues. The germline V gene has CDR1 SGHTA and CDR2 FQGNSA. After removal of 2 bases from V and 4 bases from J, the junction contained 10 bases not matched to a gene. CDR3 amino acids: CASSLTASGGLYEQYF. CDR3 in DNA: TGTGCCAGCAGCTTAACGGCCAGCGGGGGCCTTTACGAGCAGTACTTC.

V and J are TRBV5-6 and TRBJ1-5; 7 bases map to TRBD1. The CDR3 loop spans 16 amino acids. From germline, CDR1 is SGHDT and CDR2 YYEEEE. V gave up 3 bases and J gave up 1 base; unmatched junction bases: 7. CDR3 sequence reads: CASSSQLQGSNQPQHF. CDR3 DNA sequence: TGTGCCAGCAGCTCCCAATTACAGGGGAGCAATCAGCCCCAGCATTTT.

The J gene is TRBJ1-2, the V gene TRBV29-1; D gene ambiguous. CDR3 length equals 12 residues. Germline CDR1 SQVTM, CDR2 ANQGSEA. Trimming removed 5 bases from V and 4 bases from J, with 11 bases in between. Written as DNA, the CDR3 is TGCAGCGTTCCCGGGTCGCCCTATGGCTACACCTTC. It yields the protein CSVPGSPYGYTF.

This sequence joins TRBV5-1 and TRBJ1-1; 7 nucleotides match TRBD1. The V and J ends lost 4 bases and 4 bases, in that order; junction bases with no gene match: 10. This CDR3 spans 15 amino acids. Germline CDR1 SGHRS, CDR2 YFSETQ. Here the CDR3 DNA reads TGCGCCAGCAGCCCTGGGACAGCGGAAGGCACTGAAGCTTTCTTT. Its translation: CASSPGTAEGTEAFF.

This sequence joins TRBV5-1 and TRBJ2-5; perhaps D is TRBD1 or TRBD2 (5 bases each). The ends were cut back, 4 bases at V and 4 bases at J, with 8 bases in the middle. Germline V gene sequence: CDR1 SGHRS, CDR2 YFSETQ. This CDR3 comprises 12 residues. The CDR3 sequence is CASSRDGETQYF. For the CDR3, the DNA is TGCGCCAGCAGCAGGGACGGAGAGACCCAGTACTTC.

CDR3 in amino acids: CSGSSGDTQYF. CDR3 bases: TGCAGCGGATCCTCCGGAGATACGCAGTATTTT. V and J are TRBV29-1 and TRBJ2-3; D remains ambiguous. Trimming took off 7 bases at V and 5 bases at J, with 10 bases between the two ends. Germline V gene lookup returns CDR1 SQVTM and CDR2 ANQGSEA. This CDR3 region has 11 residues.

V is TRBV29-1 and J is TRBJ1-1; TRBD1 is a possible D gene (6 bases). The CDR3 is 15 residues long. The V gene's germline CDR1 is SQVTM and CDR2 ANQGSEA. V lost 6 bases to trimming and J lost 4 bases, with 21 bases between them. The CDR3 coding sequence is TGCAGCGTCATTAAATTACAGGGTGGTGGCACTGAAGCTTTCTTT. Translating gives CSVIKLQGGGTEAFF.

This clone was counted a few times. DNA for the CDR3: TGTGCCTCGGCGACAGGGGCTTACGAGCAGTACTTC. It is translated as CASATGAYEQYF. The chain joins TRBV30 to TRBJ2-7; 8 nucleotides match TRBD1. The CDR3 extends over 12 amino acids. Germline loops: CDR1 GTSNPN, CDR2 SVGIG (reference sequence). With V trimmed by 7 bases and J by 4 bases, 6 bases remained unmatched.

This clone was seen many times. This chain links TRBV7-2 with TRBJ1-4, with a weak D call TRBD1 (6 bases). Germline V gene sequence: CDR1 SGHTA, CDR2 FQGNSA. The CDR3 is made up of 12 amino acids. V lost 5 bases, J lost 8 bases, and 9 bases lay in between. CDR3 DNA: TGTGCCAGCAGCCAAACAGGGGAAAAACTGTTTTTT. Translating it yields CASSQTGEKLFF.

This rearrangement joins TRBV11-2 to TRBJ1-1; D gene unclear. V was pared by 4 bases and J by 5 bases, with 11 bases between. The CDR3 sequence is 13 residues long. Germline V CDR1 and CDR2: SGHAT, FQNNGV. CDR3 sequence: CASSSRTHTEAFF. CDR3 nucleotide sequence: TGTGCCAGCAGCTCGAGGACTCATACTGAAGCTTTCTTT. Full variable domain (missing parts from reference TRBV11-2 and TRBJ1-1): EAGVAQSPRYKIIEKRQSVAFWCNPISGHATLYWYQQILGQGPKLLIQFQNNGVVDDSQLPKDRFSAERLKGVDSTLKIQPAKLEDSAVYLCASSSRTHTEAFFGQGTRLTVV.

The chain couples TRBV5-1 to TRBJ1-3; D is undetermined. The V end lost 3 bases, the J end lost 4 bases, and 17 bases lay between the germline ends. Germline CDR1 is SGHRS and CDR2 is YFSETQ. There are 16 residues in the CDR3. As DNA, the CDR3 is TGCGCCAGCAGCTCTGAGTCTAGGGCGTCGGGAAACACCATATATTTT. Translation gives CASSSESRASGNTIYF.

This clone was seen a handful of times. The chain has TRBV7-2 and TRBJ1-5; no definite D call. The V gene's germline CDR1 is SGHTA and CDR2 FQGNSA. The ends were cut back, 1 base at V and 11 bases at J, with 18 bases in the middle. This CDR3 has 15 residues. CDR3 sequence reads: CASSLEVDGSMAQHF. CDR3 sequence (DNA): TGTGCCAGCAGCTTAGAGGTCGACGGTTCGATGGCCCAGCATTTT. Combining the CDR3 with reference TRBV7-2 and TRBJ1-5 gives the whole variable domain GAGVSQSPSNKVTEKGKDVELRCDPISGHTALYWYRQSLGQGLEFLIYFQGNSAPDKSGLPSDRFSAERTGGSVSTLTIQRTQQEDSAVYLCASSLEVDGSMAQHFGDGTRLSIL.

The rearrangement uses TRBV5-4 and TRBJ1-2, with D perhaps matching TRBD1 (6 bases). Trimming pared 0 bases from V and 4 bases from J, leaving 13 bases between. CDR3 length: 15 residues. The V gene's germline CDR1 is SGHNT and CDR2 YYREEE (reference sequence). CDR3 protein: CASSLEQGDRYGYTF. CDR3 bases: TGTGCCAGCAGCTTGGAACAGGGTGACCGCTATGGCTACACCTTC.

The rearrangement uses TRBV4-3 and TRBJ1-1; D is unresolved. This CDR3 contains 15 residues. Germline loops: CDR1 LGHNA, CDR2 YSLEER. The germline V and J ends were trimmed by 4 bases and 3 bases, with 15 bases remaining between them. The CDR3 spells CASSPQVGVDTEAFF. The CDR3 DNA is TGCGCCAGCAGCCCCCAGGTTGGCGTAGACACTGAAGCTTTCTTT.

This CDR3 is CASSPPGGNQPQHF. The CDR3 region has the DNA TGTGCCAGCAGCCCCCCCGGGGGGAATCAGCCCCAGCATTTT. The V and J genes are TRBV7-2 and TRBJ1-5; D possibly corresponds to TRBD1 (5 bases). Per the germline V gene, CDR1 is SGHTA and CDR2 is FQGNSA. V gave up 5 bases and J gave up 4 bases, with 12 bases separating them. The CDR3 runs 14 residues.

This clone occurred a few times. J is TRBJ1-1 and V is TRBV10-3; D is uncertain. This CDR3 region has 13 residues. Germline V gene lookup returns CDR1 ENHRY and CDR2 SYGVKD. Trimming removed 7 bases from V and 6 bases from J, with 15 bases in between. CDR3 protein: CAINSEDNSEAFF. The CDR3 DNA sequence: TGTGCCATCAACTCAGAGGATAACTCTGAAGCTTTCTTT.

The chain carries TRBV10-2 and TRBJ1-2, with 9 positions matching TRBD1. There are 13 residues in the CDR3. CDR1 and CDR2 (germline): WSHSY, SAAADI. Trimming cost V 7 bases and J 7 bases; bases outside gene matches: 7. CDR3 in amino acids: CASNPDRGGGYTF. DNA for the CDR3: TGCGCCAGCAACCCGGACAGGGGAGGTGGCTACACCTTC.

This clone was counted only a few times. CDR3 in amino acids: CAISNRDYGYTF. The CDR3 coding sequence is TGTGCCATCAGTAACAGGGACTATGGCTACACCTTC. The V call is TRBV10-3, the J call TRBJ1-2, with a tentative D call TRBD1 (6 bases). V lost 5 bases to trimming and J lost 3 bases, with 7 bases between them. The V gene's germline CDR1 is ENHRY and CDR2 SYGVKD. The CDR3 spans 12 residues.

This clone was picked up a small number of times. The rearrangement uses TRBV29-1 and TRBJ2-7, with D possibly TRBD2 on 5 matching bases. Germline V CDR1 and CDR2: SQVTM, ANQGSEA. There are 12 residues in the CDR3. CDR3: CSAAPTGDEQYF. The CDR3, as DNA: TGCAGTGCAGCCCCGACCGGGGACGAGCAGTACTTC.